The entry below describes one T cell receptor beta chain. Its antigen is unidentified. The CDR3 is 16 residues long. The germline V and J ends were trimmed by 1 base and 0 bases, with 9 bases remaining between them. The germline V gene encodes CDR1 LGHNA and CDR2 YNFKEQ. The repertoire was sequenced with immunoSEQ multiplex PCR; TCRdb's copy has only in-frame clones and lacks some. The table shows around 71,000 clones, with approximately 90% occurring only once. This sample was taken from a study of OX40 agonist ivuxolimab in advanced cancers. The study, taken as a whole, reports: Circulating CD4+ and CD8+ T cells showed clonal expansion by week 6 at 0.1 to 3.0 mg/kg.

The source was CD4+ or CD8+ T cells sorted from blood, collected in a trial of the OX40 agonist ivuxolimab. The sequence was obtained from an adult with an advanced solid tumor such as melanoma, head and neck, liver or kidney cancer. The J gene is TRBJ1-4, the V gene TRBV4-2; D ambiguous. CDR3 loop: CASSQANGATNEKLFF. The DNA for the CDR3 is TGTGCCAGCAGCCAAGCTAACGGGGCAACTAATGAAAAACTGTTTTTT.